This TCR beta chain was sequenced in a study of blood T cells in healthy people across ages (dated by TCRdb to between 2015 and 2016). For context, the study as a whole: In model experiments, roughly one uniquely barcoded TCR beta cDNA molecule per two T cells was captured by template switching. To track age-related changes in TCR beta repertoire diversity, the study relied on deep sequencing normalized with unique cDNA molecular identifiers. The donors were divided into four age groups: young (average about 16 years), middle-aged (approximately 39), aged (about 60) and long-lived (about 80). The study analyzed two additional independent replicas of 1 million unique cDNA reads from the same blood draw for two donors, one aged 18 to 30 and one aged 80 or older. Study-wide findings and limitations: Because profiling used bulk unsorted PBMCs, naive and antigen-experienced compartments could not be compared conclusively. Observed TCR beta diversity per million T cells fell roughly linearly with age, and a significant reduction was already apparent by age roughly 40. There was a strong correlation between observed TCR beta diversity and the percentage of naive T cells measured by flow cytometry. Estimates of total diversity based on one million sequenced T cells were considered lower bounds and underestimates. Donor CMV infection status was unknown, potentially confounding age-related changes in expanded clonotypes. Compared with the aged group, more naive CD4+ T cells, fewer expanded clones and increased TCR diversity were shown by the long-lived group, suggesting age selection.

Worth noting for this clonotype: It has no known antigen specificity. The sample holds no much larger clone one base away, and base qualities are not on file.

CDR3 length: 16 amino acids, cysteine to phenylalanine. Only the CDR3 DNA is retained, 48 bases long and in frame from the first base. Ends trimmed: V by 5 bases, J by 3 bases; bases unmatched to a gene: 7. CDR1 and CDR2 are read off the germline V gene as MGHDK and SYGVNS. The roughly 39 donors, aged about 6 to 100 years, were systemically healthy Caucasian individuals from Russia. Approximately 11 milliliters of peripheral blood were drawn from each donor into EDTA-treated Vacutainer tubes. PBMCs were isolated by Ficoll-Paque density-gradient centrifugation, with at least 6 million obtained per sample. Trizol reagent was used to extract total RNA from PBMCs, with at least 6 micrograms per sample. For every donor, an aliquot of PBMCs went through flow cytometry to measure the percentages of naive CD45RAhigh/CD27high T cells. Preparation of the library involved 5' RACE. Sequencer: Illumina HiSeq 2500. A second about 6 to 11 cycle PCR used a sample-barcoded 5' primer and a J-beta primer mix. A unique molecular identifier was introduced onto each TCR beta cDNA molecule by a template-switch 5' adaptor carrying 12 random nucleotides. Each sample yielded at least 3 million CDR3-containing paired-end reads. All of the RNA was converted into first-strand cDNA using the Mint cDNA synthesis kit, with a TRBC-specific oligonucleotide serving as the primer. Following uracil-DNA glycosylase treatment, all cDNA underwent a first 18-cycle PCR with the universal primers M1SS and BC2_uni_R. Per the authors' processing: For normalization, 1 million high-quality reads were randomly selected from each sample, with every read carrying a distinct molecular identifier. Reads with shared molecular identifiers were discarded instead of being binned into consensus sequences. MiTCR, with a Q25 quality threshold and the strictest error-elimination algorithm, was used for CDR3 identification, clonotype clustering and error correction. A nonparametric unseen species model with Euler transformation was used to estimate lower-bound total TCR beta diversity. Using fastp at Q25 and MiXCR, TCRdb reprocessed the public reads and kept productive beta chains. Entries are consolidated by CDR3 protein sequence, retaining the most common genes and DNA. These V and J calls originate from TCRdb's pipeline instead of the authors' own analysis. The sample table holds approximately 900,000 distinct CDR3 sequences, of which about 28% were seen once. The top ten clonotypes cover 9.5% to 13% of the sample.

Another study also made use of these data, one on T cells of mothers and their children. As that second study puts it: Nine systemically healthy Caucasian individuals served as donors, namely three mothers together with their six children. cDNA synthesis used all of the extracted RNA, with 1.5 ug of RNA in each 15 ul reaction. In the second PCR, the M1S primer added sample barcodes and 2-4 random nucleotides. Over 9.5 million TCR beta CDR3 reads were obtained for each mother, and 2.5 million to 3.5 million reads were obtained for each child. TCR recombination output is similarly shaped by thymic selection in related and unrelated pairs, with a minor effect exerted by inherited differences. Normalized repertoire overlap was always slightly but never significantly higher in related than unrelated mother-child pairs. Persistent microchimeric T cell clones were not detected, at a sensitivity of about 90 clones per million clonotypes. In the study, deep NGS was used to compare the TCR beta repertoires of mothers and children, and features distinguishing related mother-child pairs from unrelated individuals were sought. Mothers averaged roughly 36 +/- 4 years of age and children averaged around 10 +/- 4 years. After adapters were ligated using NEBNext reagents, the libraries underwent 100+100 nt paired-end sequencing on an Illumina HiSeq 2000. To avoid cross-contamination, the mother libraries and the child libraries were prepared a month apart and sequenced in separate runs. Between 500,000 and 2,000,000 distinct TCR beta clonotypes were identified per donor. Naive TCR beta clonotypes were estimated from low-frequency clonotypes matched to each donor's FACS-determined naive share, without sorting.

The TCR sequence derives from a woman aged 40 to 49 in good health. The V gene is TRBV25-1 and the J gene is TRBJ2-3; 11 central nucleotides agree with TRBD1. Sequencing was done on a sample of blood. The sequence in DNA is TGTGCCAGCAGTCCATACGGGGACAGGGGGACAGATACGCAGTATTTT. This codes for CASSPYGDRGTDTQYF.